Sequencing of this TCR beta chain was carried out in a study of cytomegalovirus exposure and HLA in healthy donors. Study results and limitations: Altogether, 164 TCR beta chains were recorded as cytomegalovirus-associated.

The CDR3 contains 16 residues. Germline lookup yields CDR1 LNHDA and CDR2 SQIVND (reference sequence). V lost 2 bases and J lost 0, with 11 bases in between. PCR was performed using 60 Vbeta and 13 Jbeta primers. Sequencing was performed with immunoSEQ multiplex PCR; in TCRdb, only in-frame clones are kept and a portion is missing. Among 150,000 to 200,000 clones listed, approximately 80% were seen once. With regard to this clone: Antigen specificity is unknown.

The sequencing input was PBMCs. J is TRBJ1-5 and V is TRBV19; no reliable D call. The receptor's source is a man aged 18 to 30 in good health and CMV-seropositive. CDR3 residues: CASSIMGEYSNQPQHF. The CDR3 coding sequence is TGTGCCAGTAGTATAATGGGAGAATATAGCAATCAGCCCCAGCATTTT.